Presented here are 9 T cell receptor beta chains from one specimen sequenced in a study of blood T cells in healthy people across ages. The use of a sample-barcoded 5' primer and a J-beta primer mix characterized a second PCR of roughly 6 to 11 cycles. TCRdb re-called the 5' RACE reads through MiXCR, storing one row per CDR3 protein. The sample has roughly 700,000 distinct CDR3 sequences; 20% to 30% are singletons. The data were also submitted as part of a second study, on T cells of mothers and their children.

The specimen sequenced was blood. Receptors originate from a boy younger than 18 in good health.

The chain uses TRBV20-1 and TRBJ2-7, with 7 bases fitting TRBD1. The end of the DNA aligns better with TRBJ2-5, so the J call may be wrong. The CDR3 consists of 12 residues. The germline V gene encodes CDR1 DFQATT and CDR2 SNEGSKA (reference sequence). CDR3 coding DNA: TGCAGTGCGGTGGGACAGCAAGAGACCCAGTACTTC. Translation gives CSAVGQQETQYF.

This clonotype was picked up a small number of times. CDR3 coding DNA: TGCAGCGTTGGCGTGGGGATGGCTGAAGCTTTCTTT. It translates to CSVGVGMAEAFF. V is TRBV29-1 and J is TRBJ1-1; no definite D call. The CDR3 runs to 12 residues. Germline CDR1 is SQVTM and CDR2 is ANQGSEA. The V end lost 4 bases, the J end lost 6 bases, and 12 bases lay between the germline ends.

The chain employs TRBV6-2 or TRBV6-3 and TRBJ2-1; D is possibly TRBD1 or TRBD2 (6 bases each). V was pared by 6 bases and J by 7 bases, with 25 bases between. This CDR3 comprises 17 residues. Germline values: CDR1 MNHEY, CDR2 SVGEGT. DNA for the CDR3: TGTGCCAGCAGCACTCTAGGGGGGCCCCCTTTTTTTAATGAGCAGTTCTTC. Amino acid sequence: CASSTLGGPPFFNEQFF.

This rearrangement joins TRBV7-9 to TRBJ2-4; D possibly uses TRBD1 or TRBD2 (5 bases each). The germline V gene encodes CDR1 SEHNR and CDR2 FQNEAQ (reference sequence). V lost 2 bases to trimming and J lost 1 base, with 9 bases between them. The CDR3 is 15 amino acids. The CDR3 spells CASSLSRDAKNIQYF. The CDR3 coding sequence is TGTGCCAGCAGCTTAAGCCGGGACGCCAAAAACATTCAGTACTTC.

V is TRBV7-2 and J is TRBJ2-3, with 7 bases aligning to TRBD1. This CDR3 has 17 residues. Germline lookup yields CDR1 SGHTA and CDR2 FQGNSA. Trimming removed 1 base from V and 3 bases from J; junction bases left unmatched: 10. The CDR3 bases are TGTGCCAGCAGCTTAGTAGTTGGTGACAGGGCAACAGATACGCAGTATTTT. Its protein is CASSLVVGDRATDTQYF. Combining the CDR3 with reference TRBV7-2 and TRBJ2-3 gives the whole variable domain GAGVSQSPSNKVTEKGKDVELRCDPISGHTALYWYRQSLGQGLEFLIYFQGNSAPDKSGLPSDRFSAERTGGSVSTLTIQRTQQEDSAVYLCASSLVVGDRATDTQYFGPGTRLTVL.

This clonotype was detected only a few times. The genes are TRBV7-9 and TRBJ2-1; 9 positions agree with TRBD2. Germline values: CDR1 SEHNR, CDR2 FQNEAQ (reference sequence). CDR3 size: 19 residues. Germline trimming cut 2 bases from V and 2 bases from J; bases unmatched to any gene: 13. CDR3 nucleotides: TGTGCCAGCAGCTTAAGATCCTTCGAGCGGGGGGTCACCTACAATGAGCAGTTCTTC. Translated: CASSLRSFERGVTYNEQFF.

The gene calls are TRBV7-2 and TRBJ2-3; no clear D gene. Trimming stripped 3 bases from V and 5 bases from J, with 9 bases between. Germline CDR1 is SGHTA and CDR2 is FQGNSA. This CDR3 contains 13 residues. The CDR3 sequence is CASSFPWGDTQYF. The DNA for the CDR3 is TGTGCCAGCAGCTTCCCCTGGGGAGATACGCAGTATTTT.

This clonotype came up a few times. The CDR3 ends on some other residue instead of the conserved phenylalanine or tryptophan, so this is likely a read error. The chain joins TRBV24-1 to TRBJ2-2, with 7 bases matching TRBD1. J was trimmed by 6 bases and V by 1 base; bases with no gene match: 4. In germline, CDR1 is KGHDR, CDR2 SFDVKD. The CDR3 covers 15 residues. In nucleotides, the CDR3 is TGTGCCACCAGTGATTTCGCACAGGGGCCCGGGGAGCTGTTTTCT. Amino acid sequence: CATSDFAQGPGELFS.

This clonotype showed up just a few times. V is TRBV24-1 and J is TRBJ2-3; TRBD2 aligns across 13 bases. CDR1 and CDR2 from the germline V gene are KGHDR and SFDVKD. J gave up 7 bases and V 5 bases, and 2 bases lay outside the gene matches. This CDR3 is built from 14 residues. CDR3 sequence (DNA): TGTGCCACCAGTGTCGGGACTAGCGGGAATACGCAGTATTTT. It codes for CATSVGTSGNTQYF.